The 31 T cell receptor beta chains given below trace back to one sample, sequenced in a study of blood T cell repertoires in COVID-19. TCRdb's table, derived via immunoSEQ multiplex PCR, lists solely in-frame clones and lacks some. The sample includes 400,000 to 550,000 clones, around nine tenths seen only once; the top ten take more than 4%. Material for sequencing was peripheral blood. These receptors were collected from a woman in her thirties with acute or convalescent COVID-19.

The rearrangement uses TRBV3-1 (or the pseudogene TRBV3-2) and TRBJ1-3, with D hard to call. Between the trimmed V and J ends, which lost 1 base and 3 bases, there was a span of 7 bases. Germline lookup yields CDR1 LGHDT and CDR2 YNNKEL (reference sequence). The CDR3 has 14 residues. The CDR3 region is CASSQGAGGNTIYF. CDR3 bases: TGTGCCAGCAGCCAAGGGGCCGGTGGAAACACCATATATTTT.

The rearrangement links TRBV25-1 to TRBJ1-2; 7 nucleotides match TRBD1. With V trimmed by 2 bases and J by 6 bases, 12 bases remained unmatched. Germline V gene sequence: CDR1 MGHDK, CDR2 SYGVNS. This CDR3 contains 16 residues. CDR3 sequence: CASSEGASDRRHGYTF. CDR3 nucleotide sequence: TGTGCCAGCAGTGAAGGTGCGTCGGACAGGCGTCATGGCTACACCTTC.

To note about this clone: Other DNA sequences within the sample encode an identical CDR3. This sequence joins TRBV5-1 and TRBJ2-5; D possibly corresponds to TRBD1 (5 bases). V was trimmed by 0 bases and J by 5 bases, leaving 8 bases between them. CDR1 SGHRS and CDR2 YFSETQ come from the germline V gene. This CDR3 region has 13 residues. The CDR3 reads CASSLGPGETQYF. The CDR3 coding sequence is TGCGCCAGCAGCTTGGGACCAGGGGAGACCCAGTACTTC.

This chain uses TRBV7-9 with TRBJ2-7; 9 nucleotides align to TRBD1. The CDR3 runs 15 residues. The germline V gene has CDR1 SEHNR and CDR2 FQNEAQ (reference sequence). V shed 5 bases, J shed 6 bases, and the junction held 11 bases outside the gene matches. The CDR3 DNA reads as TGTGCCAGCAGCCCGCCGGGACAGGGTCCTTCCGAGCAGTACTTC. This translates into CASSPPGQGPSEQYF. The full variable domain, with the rest looked up from reference TRBV7-9 and TRBJ2-7, is DTGVSQNPRHKITKRGQNVTFRCDPISEHNRLYWYRQTLGQGPEFLTYFQNEAQLEKSRLLSDRFSAERPKGSFSTLEIQRTEQGDSAMYLCASSPPGQGPSEQYFGPGTRLTVT.

The chain links TRBV2 to TRBJ2-7, with D possibly matching TRBD2 (5 bases). The CDR3 has 14 residues. Germline V gives CDR1 SNHLY, CDR2 FYNNEI. Trimming cost V 5 bases and J 2 bases, with 13 bases left between them. The DNA for the CDR3 is TGTGCCAGCAGTATTTTGAGGGAGACCTACGAGCAGTACTTC. Residues: CASSILRETYEQYF.

This clone has a single count. This chain links TRBV5-8 with TRBJ2-7; D is unclear. The CDR3 length is 12 residues. V was trimmed by 0 bases and J by 5 bases, leaving 6 bases between them. Germline CDR1 is SGHTS and CDR2 is YDEGEE. The CDR3 protein is CASSLEINEQYF. For the CDR3, the DNA is TGTGCCAGCAGCTTGGAAATAAACGAGCAGTACTTC.

This chain uses TRBV24-1 with TRBJ1-2; 8 bases are shared with TRBD1. Germline CDR1 and CDR2: KGHDR and SFDVKD. This CDR3 contains 15 residues. The ends lost 2 bases at V and 5 bases at J; junction bases unmatched: 6. CDR3 nucleotide sequence: TGTGCCACCAGTGATTCGGGACAGGCTTTATATGGCTACACCTTC. It translates to CATSDSGQALYGYTF.

For this clone: Other DNA sequences within the sample encode an identical CDR3. The chain links TRBV7-2 to TRBJ2-1; possibly TRBD2 for D (6 bases). Germline V CDR1 and CDR2: SGHTA, FQGNSA. The V end was cut by 0 bases, the J end by 7 bases, with 10 bases between. The CDR3 is 14 residues long. CDR3 amino acids: CASSLAPGGNEQFF. The CDR3, as DNA: TGTGCCAGCAGCTTAGCGCCCGGAGGGAATGAGCAGTTCTTC.

The V gene is TRBV19, the J gene TRBJ1-5, with 8 bases aligning to TRBD1. V lost 1 base to trimming and J lost 7 bases; unmatched junction nucleotides: 9. The CDR3 extends over 16 amino acids. The germline V gene has CDR1 LNHDA and CDR2 SQIVND (reference sequence). CDR3 amino acids: CASSIAHRGFGQPQHF. The CDR3 coding sequence is TGTGCCAGTAGTATAGCTCACAGGGGGTTTGGGCAGCCCCAGCATTTT. Variable domain in full (rest from reference TRBV19 and TRBJ1-5): DGGITQSPKYLFRKEGQNVTLSCEQNLNHDAMYWYRQDPGQGLRLIYYSQIVNDFQKGDIAEGYSVSREKKESFPLTVTSAQKNPTAFYLCASSIAHRGFGQPQHFGDGTRLSIL.

This rearrangement joins TRBV28 to TRBJ2-1, with 8 nucleotides matching TRBD2. V lost 4 bases, J lost 5 bases, and 1 base stayed unmatched. This CDR3 contains 13 residues. In germline, CDR1 is MDHEN, CDR2 SYDVKM. DNA of the CDR3: TGTGCCAGCAGTTCGGGACTAGACAATGAGCAGTTCTTC. It yields the protein CASSSGLDNEQFF. The whole variable domain, filled in from reference TRBV28 and TRBJ2-1, reads DVKVTQSSRYLVKRTGEKVFLECVQDMDHENMFWYRQDPGLGLRLIYFSYDVKMKEKGDIPEGYSVSREKKERFSLILESASTNQTSMYLCASSSGLDNEQFFGPGTRLTVL.

This chain's CDR3 is CASSPGGSGGAFF. CDR3 in DNA: TGTGCCAGCTCACCAGGAGGTTCCGGGGGAGCTTTCTTT. The chain has TRBV18 and TRBJ1-1; TRBD1 is a possible D gene (5 bases). Germline V gene sequence: CDR1 KGHSH, CDR2 LQKENI. Between the trimmed V and J ends, which lost 2 bases and 10 bases, there was a span of 14 bases. This CDR3 spans 13 amino acids.

The chain has TRBV18 and TRBJ1-6, with 7 positions matching TRBD1. The CDR3 is 14 amino acids. Germline V lookup: CDR1 KGHSH, CDR2 LQKENI. Trimming cost V 2 bases and J 6 bases; bases outside gene matches: 1. The CDR3, as DNA: TGTGCCAGCTCACCAGGGACAGCTAATTCACCCCTCCACTTT. Protein product: CASSPGTANSPLHF.

This rearrangement joins TRBV7-9 to TRBJ1-2, with 7 bases fitting TRBD1. With 5 bases clipped from V and 4 bases from J, the junction kept 4 bases outside the gene matches. CDR3 length: 13 amino acids. In germline, CDR1 is SEHNR, CDR2 FQNEAQ (reference sequence). CDR3 in amino acids: CASSLRTGYGYTF. In DNA, the CDR3 is TGTGCCAGCAGCCTTCGGACAGGCTATGGCTACACCTTC.

V is TRBV2 and J is TRBJ2-1; 8 bases match TRBD2. V lost 6 bases and J lost 7; bases outside the gene matches: 11. Germline V gene sequence: CDR1 SNHLY, CDR2 FYNNEI. The CDR3 totals 15 residues. The CDR3 sequence is CASRPTSGGPNEQFF. Here the CDR3 DNA reads TGTGCCAGCAGGCCTACTAGCGGAGGTCCTAATGAGCAGTTCTTC.

The genes are TRBV7-9 and TRBJ1-6; tentative D call: TRBD1 (5 bases). V was pared by 2 bases and J by 8 bases, with 10 bases between. The germline CDR1 and CDR2 sequences are SEHNR and FQNEAQ (reference sequence). The CDR3 contains 14 residues. The CDR3 spells CASSLQGGYSPLHF. CDR3 sequence (DNA): TGTGCCAGCAGCTTACAGGGAGGATATTCACCCCTCCACTTT.

The CDR3 sequence: CASAVGHQYQETQYF. The CDR3 nucleotides are TGTGCTAGTGCGGTGGGGCACCAGTACCAAGAGACCCAGTACTTC. The rearrangement joins TRBV12-5 to TRBJ2-5; possible D gene TRBD1, 5 bases. The CDR3 is 15 residues long. V was trimmed by 7 bases and J by 0 bases, leaving 15 bases between them. Germline V gene lookup returns CDR1 LGHNT and CDR2 FRNRAP.

The V call is TRBV28, the J call TRBJ2-2, with 10 bases aligning to TRBD2. Germline V gene data show CDR1 as MDHEN and CDR2 as SYDVKM. This CDR3 spans 15 amino acids. The trim removed 10 bases at V and 4 bases at J, leaving 9 bases unmatched. CDR3 coding DNA: TGTGCCACCATAAGCGGGGGGGCGATCACCGGGGAGCTGTTTTTT. It yields the protein CATISGGAITGELFF.

CDR3 loop: CASSWTGAGELFF. In nucleotides, the CDR3 is TGTGCCAGCAGTTGGACAGGTGCCGGGGAGCTGTTTTTT. The chain has TRBV6-5 and TRBJ2-2, with 7 bases that match TRBD1. Germline CDR1 and CDR2: MNHEY and SVGAGI. Trimming took 4 bases from V and 6 from J; bases not matched to a gene: 2. The CDR3 consists of 13 residues.

The V call is TRBV7-8, the J call TRBJ2-7; 12 bases fit TRBD2. Germline V lookup: CDR1 SGHVS, CDR2 FQNEAQ. After removal of 0 bases from V and 1 base from J, the junction contained 1 base not matched to a gene. The CDR3 contains 16 residues. The CDR3 nucleotides are TGTGCCAGCAGCTTAGCAGGGACTAGCGGGTCCTACGAGCAGTACTTC. This gives the protein CASSLAGTSGSYEQYF. Looking up the rest from reference TRBV7-8 and TRBJ2-7 gives the full variable domain: GAGVSQSPRYKVAKRGQDVALRCDPISGHVSLFWYQQALGQGPEFLTYFQNEAQLDKSGLPSDRFFAERPEGSVSTLKIQRTQQEDSAVYLCASSLAGTSGSYEQYFGPGTRLTVT.

The rearrangement uses TRBV11-2 and TRBJ1-3; no clear D. V shed 10 bases and J shed 0 bases, with 13 bases lying between them. CDR1 is SGHAT, CDR2 FQNNGV, per germline. This CDR3 comprises 14 residues. CDR3 residues: CATSRVFSGNTIYF. The CDR3 DNA reads as TGTGCCACTTCGAGGGTCTTCTCTGGAAACACCATATATTTT.

V usage is TRBV28 and J usage is TRBJ2-6; TRBD2 matches at 7 bases. Trimming took 5 bases from V and 2 from J; bases not matched to a gene: 18. CDR1 is MDHEN, CDR2 SYDVKM, per germline. The CDR3 length is 20 residues. The DNA for the CDR3 is TGTGCCAGCAGTACCCTAACGCGGGGCGGGGGAGTAGCTGGGGCCAACGTCCTGACTTTC. Translation gives CASSTLTRGGGVAGANVLTF.

This chain uses TRBV7-3 with TRBJ2-7; weak D call: TRBD2 (5 bases). The germline gives CDR1 SGHTA, CDR2 FQGTGA. Trimming pared 0 bases from V and 5 bases from J, leaving 11 bases between. This CDR3 has 14 amino acids. The CDR3 sequence: CASSLTPGVDEQYF. DNA for the CDR3: TGTGCCAGCAGCTTAACGCCCGGGGTAGACGAGCAGTACTTC.

The V call is TRBV3-1 (or the pseudogene TRBV3-2), the J call TRBJ2-5; tentatively, D is TRBD1 (6 bases). V gave up 8 bases and J gave up 6 bases, with 19 bases separating them. The CDR3 loop spans 14 amino acids. Germline values: CDR1 LGHDT, CDR2 YNNKEL (reference sequence). The CDR3 sequence is CASGSPQGGKTQYF. The CDR3 nucleotides read TGTGCCAGCGGCTCCCCACAAGGGGGAAAGACCCAGTACTTC.

This clone was seen at least ten times. The chain has TRBV2 and TRBJ2-7; perhaps TRBD1 as D (5 bases). The CDR3 spans 12 residues. Germline V gene sequence: CDR1 SNHLY, CDR2 FYNNEI. Trimming left V 4 bases short and J 8 bases short, with 12 bases between. CDR3 coding DNA: TGTGCCAGCAGTGGGTCCAGGGTCCAGCAGTACTTC. Translated, it gives CASSGSRVQQYF.

The chain has TRBV28 and TRBJ1-4; the D is unclear. The CDR3 is made up of 15 amino acids. CDR1 and CDR2 (germline): MDHEN, SYDVKM. V was pared by 5 bases and J by 8 bases, with 18 bases between. Here the CDR3 reads CASSPLWGEREKLFF. The CDR3 DNA is TGTGCCAGCAGTCCTCTCTGGGGAGAAAGGGAAAAACTGTTTTTT.

The count of this clone is one. V is TRBV2 and J is TRBJ1-1; perhaps TRBD1 as D (5 bases). The CDR3 runs 14 residues. Germline V gene lookup returns CDR1 SNHLY and CDR2 FYNNEI. V was shortened by 7 bases and J by 2 bases, with 14 bases between the two germline ends. The CDR3 region has the DNA TGTGCCAGCACCTCACAGACAGTTAACACTGAAGCTTTCTTT. Its translation is CASTSQTVNTEAFF.

The V call is TRBV18, the J call TRBJ2-2; possible D gene TRBD1, 6 bases. Trimming stripped 6 bases from V and 7 bases from J, with 12 bases between. CDR3 length equals 13 residues. Germline assignment: CDR1 KGHSH and CDR2 LQKENI. The DNA for the CDR3 is TGTGCCAGCTCGTCCCAGGGGATCGGGGAGCTGTTTTTT. It encodes CASSSQGIGELFF.

The V gene is TRBV27, the J gene TRBJ2-7, with TRBD1 as a possible D gene (5 bases). From germline, CDR1 is MNHEY and CDR2 SMNVEV (reference sequence). The V and J ends lost 0 bases and 4 bases respectively, with 16 bases between them. The CDR3 covers 16 residues. The CDR3: CASSLSTVTPIYEQYF. In DNA form, the CDR3 reads TGTGCCAGCAGTTTATCGACAGTGACTCCTATATACGAGCAGTACTTC.

This clone is a singleton in its sample. The V and J genes are TRBV30 and TRBJ1-1; D unclear. CDR1 and CDR2 from the germline V gene are GTSNPN and SVGIG (reference sequence). CDR3 length: 14 residues. V was shortened by 0 bases and J by 5 bases, with 13 bases between the two germline ends. CDR3 protein: CAWSVLPSLTEAFF. In DNA form, the CDR3 reads TGTGCCTGGAGTGTACTTCCTAGTCTAACTGAAGCTTTCTTT.

The chain has TRBV4-1 and TRBJ2-2, with 14 positions matching TRBD2. Per the germline V gene, CDR1 is MGHRA and CDR2 is YSYEKL. V dropped 4 bases and J dropped 6; count of bases not matched to a gene: 10. This CDR3 has 18 amino acids. CDR3 coding DNA: TGCGCCAGCAGCCCGACTAGCGGGGGGGCCCTTGGGGCCGGGGAGCTGTTTTTT. Its translation: CASSPTSGGALGAGELFF.

The chain joins TRBV5-1 to TRBJ1-1; unclear D gene. The V end was cut by 4 bases, the J end by 3 bases, with 13 bases between. CDR3 size: 14 residues. Germline-derived CDR1 and CDR2 are SGHRS and YFSETQ. CDR3 in amino acids: CASSRGSDYTEAFF. The CDR3 DNA reads as TGCGCCAGCAGCCGGGGTTCAGACTACACTGAAGCTTTCTTT.